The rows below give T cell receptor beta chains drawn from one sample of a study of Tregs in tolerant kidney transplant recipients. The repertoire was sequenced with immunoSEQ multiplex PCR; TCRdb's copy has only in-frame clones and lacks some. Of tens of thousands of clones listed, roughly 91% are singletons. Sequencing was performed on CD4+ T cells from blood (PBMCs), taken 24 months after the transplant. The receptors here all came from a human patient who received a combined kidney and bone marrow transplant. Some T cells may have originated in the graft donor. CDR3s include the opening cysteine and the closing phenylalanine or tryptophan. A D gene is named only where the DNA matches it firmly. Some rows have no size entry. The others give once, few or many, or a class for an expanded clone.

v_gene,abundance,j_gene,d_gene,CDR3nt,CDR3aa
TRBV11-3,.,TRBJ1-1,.,TGTGCCAGCAGGCTTCCCAGCACTGAAGCTTTCTTT,CASRLPSTEAFF
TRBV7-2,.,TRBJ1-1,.,TGTGCCAGCAGCCCGACAGGTGGGCGCACTGAAGCTTTCTTT,CASSPTGGRTEAFF
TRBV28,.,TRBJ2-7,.,TGTGCCAGCAGGCCCCCCACGGCAGGGCATGGGTACTTC,CASRPPTAGHGYF
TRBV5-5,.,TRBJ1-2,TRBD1,TGTGCCAGCAGCCCGGGACAGGGGACCTATGGCTACACCTTC,CASSPGQGTYGYTF
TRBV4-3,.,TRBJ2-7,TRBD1,TGCGCCAGCAGCCAATCTAAGACAGGGGGCTGGGATTACGAGCAGTACTTC,CASSQSKTGGWDYEQYF
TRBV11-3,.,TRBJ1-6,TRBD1,TGTGCCAGCAGCTCTGAGGGGGGGACAGGGTCCGGGTCACCCCTCCACTTT,CASSSEGGTGSGSPLHF
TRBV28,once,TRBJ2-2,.,TGTGCCAGCAGCCGGACACAGAACACCGGGGAGCTGTTTTTT,CASSRTQNTGELFF
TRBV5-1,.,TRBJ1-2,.,TGCGCCAGCAGCGCATCAGCGAGGTCTAACTATGGCTACACCTTC,CASSASARSNYGYTF
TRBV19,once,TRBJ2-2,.,TGTGCCAGTAGTATCGGACAGCCAAACACCGGGGAGCTGTTTTTT,CASSIGQPNTGELFF
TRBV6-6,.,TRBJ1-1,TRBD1,TGTGCCAGCAGGGCCGGGACAGACACTGAAGCTTTCTTT,CASRAGTDTEAFF
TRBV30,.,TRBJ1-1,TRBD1,TGTGCCTGGAGAAGTTTAGGACAGGGTGAAGCTTTCTTT,CAWRSLGQGEAFF
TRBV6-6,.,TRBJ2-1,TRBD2,TGTGCCAGCCAGGGACTAGCGGAAAATGAGCAGTTCTTC,CASQGLAENEQFF
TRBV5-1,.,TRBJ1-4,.,TGCGCCAGCAGCTTGACCAGCGTAGAAAAACTGTTTTTT,CASSLTSVEKLFF
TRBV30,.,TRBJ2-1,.,TGTGCCTGGAGTTGGGGGCGGGGGCCAGCCTACAATGAGCAGTTCTTC,CAWSWGRGPAYNEQFF
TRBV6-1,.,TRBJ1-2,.,TGTGCCAGCAGGGATCGCGGGGGCTATGGCTACACCTTC,CASRDRGGYGYTF
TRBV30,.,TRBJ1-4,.,TGTGCCTGGAGTATGCGACAGGACGAAAAACTGTTTTTT,CAWSMRQDEKLFF
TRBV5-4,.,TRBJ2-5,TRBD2,TGTGCCAGCAGCTCCCCTAGCGGGAGCCGACGAGAGACCCAGTACTTC,CASSSPSGSRRETQYF
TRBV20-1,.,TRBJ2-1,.,TGCAGTGCCTTGGGAGCAGATGAGCAGTTCTTC,CSALGADEQFF
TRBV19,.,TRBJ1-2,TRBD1,TGTGCCAGTAGTATAAATACGGACAGGGGGTATGGCTACACCTTC,CASSINTDRGYGYTF
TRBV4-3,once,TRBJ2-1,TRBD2,TGCGCCAGCAGCCAAGATGTCGGCGGGGGGGCGGGCAATGAGCAGTTCTTC,CASSQDVGGGAGNEQFF
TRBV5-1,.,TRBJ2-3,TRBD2,TGCGCCAGCAGCCCTAGGACTAGCGGGGGGCCTCTCACAGATACGCAGTATTTT,CASSPRTSGGPLTDTQYF
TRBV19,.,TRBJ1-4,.,TGTGCCAGTAGTATGAGGACAGAAACCGCACTGCTTTTT,CASSMRTETALLF
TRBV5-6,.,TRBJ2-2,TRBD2,TGTGCCAGCAGCCTAACTAGCGGGAGGACCACCGGGGAGCTGTTTTTT,CASSLTSGRTTGELFF
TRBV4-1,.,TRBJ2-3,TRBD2,TGCGCCAGCAGCCAAGGTGGTGCGGGGGGGGGCACAGATACGCAGTATTTT,CASSQGGAGGGTDTQYF
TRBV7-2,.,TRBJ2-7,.,TGTGCCAGCAGCTTAGGGCCCCTAGACCTCAACGAGCAGTACTTC,CASSLGPLDLNEQYF
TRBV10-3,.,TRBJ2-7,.,TGTGCCATCAAGGGGATGACCGAGCAGTACTTC,CAIKGMTEQYF
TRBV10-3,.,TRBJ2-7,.,TGTGCCATCAGTGGTGGCCGGGGGTCCTACGAGCAGTACTTC,CAISGGRGSYEQYF
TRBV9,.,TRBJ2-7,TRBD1,TGTGCCAGCAGCATGGGACAGGGGAACTACGAGCAGTACTTC,CASSMGQGNYEQYF
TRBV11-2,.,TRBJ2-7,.,TGTGCCAGCAGCTTAGGTCTAGCGTCCACCTACGAGCAGTACTTC,CASSLGLASTYEQYF
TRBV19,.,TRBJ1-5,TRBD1,TGTGCCAGTAGTATAGTCCCAGGGGGAAGTTTTCAGCCCCAGCATTTT,CASSIVPGGSFQPQHF
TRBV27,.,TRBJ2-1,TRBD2,TGTGCCAGCGGGGGGGGGAGGGACCTTTGGGACAATGAGCAGTTCTTC,CASGGGRDLWDNEQFF
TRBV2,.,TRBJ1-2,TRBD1,TGTGCCAGCAGTTGGCCGGGACAGGGGTCGAATGGCTACACCTTC,CASSWPGQGSNGYTF
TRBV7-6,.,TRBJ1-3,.,TGTGCCAGCAGCTTAGTCCCCAGGGGCTCTGGAAACACCATATATTTT,CASSLVPRGSGNTIYF
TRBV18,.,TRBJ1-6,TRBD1,TGTGCCAGCTCACTCACCCTGGACAGGGGACATAATTCACCCCTCCACTTT,CASSLTLDRGHNSPLHF
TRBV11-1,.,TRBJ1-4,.,TGTGCCAGCAGCCGGTTTGCAACTAATGAAAAACTGTTTTTT,CASSRFATNEKLFF
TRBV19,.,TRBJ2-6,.,TGTGCCAGTAGTCAGGATACTGGGGCCAACGTCCTGACTTTC,CASSQDTGANVLTF
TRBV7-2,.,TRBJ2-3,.,TGTGCCAGCAGCTTAGCGGCAGTAGATACGCAGTATTTT,CASSLAAVDTQYF
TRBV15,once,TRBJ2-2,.,TGTGCCACCAGCAGAGATATTGGGGGGAATGAAGACGGGGAGCTGTTTTTT,CATSRDIGGNEDGELFF
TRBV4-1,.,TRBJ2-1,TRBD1,TGCGCCAGCAGCCGCACGGGACAGGGACAGAATGAGCAGTTCTTC,CASSRTGQGQNEQFF